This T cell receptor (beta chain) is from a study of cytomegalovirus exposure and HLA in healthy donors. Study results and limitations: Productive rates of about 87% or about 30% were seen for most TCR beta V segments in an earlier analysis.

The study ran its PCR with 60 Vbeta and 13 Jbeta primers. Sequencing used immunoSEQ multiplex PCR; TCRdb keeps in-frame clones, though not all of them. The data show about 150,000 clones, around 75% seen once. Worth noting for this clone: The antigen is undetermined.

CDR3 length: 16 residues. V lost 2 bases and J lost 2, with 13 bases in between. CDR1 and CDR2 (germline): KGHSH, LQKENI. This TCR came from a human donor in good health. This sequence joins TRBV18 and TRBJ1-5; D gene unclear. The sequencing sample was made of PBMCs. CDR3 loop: CASSPSEGLGNQPQHF. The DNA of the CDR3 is TGTGCCAGCTCACCATCTGAGGGTTTGGGCAATCAGCCCCAGCATTTT.